These 6 T cell receptor beta chains were sequenced from one sample in a study of T cells expressing NK-cell markers. No DNA is given; TCRdb re-called the 5' RACE reads and lists each CDR3 protein once. The sample totals about 450,000 distinct CDR3 sequences. Sequencing input: blood T cells: a sorted CD56 or NKG2C T cell subset, CD4+ or CD8+ T cells, or bulk PBMC T cells (not recorded which). The receptors here all came from a woman aged 18-70 years in good health.

The chain joins TRBV12-3 or TRBV12-4 to TRBJ2-2; TCRdb's D gene call, TRBD1, goes unchecked for lack of DNA. This CDR3 has 13 amino acids. CDR3 in amino acids: CASNGGATGELFF.

The genes are TRBV5-5 and TRBJ2-6. The length of the CDR3 is 16 residues. The germline CDR1 and CDR2 sequences are SGHKS and YYEKEE (reference sequence). CDR3 amino acids: CASSLAWGPGANVLTF. The whole variable domain, remainder taken from reference TRBV5-5 and TRBJ2-6, is DAGVTQSPTHLIKTRGQQVTLRCSPISGHKSVSWYQQVLGQGPQFIFQYYEKEERGRGNFPDRFSARQFPNYSSELNVNALLLGDSALYLCASSLAWGPGANVLTFGAGSRLTVL.

The chain uses TRBV29-1 and TRBJ2-4; TCRdb indicates TRBD1, and absent DNA this call remains unverified. The CDR3 is 15 amino acids. CDR1 SQVTM and CDR2 ANQGSEA come from the germline V gene. CDR3 region: CSVALQGLAKNIQYF.

The V gene is TRBV7-6, the J gene TRBJ2-2; the TCRdb D gene call, TRBD1, has no DNA to confirm it. Germline-derived CDR1 and CDR2 are SGHVS and FNYEAQ. The CDR3 is 15 residues long. CDR3 loop: CASSPQTGGVGELFF. Variable domain in full (rest from reference TRBV7-6 and TRBJ2-2): GAGVSQSPRYKVTKRGQDVALRCDPISGHVSLYWYRQALGQGPEFLTYFNYEAQQDKSGLPNDRFSAERPEGSISTLTIQRTEQRDSAMYRCASSPQTGGVGELFFGEGSRLTVL.

This chain links TRBV13 with TRBJ1-1; the TCRdb D gene call, TRBD1, has no DNA to confirm it. Germline values: CDR1 PRHDT, CDR2 FYEKMQ (reference sequence). The CDR3 spans 14 residues. CDR3 sequence: CASSPLTQGAEAFF.

The V call is TRBV12-3 or TRBV12-4, the J call TRBJ2-3; absent DNA, TCRdb's TRBD1 call cannot be checked. The CDR3 is 15 amino acids. CDR3 loop: CASSSPGTSTDTQYF.